This T cell receptor (beta chain) was profiled in a study of response to subunit inactivated influenza vaccine (dated by TCRdb to between 2018 and 2020). At the level of the whole study: To follow how T cells responded to a trivalent subunit inactivated influenza vaccine, the researchers relied on deep quantitative profiling of the T cell receptor repertoire. The full study reports these points: It was suggested by the authors that each seasonal influenza vaccination may recruit only a limited number of new T cells.

Measured from the cysteine to the phenylalanine, the CDR3 is 13 residues long. The read is trimmed to its CDR3 DNA, 39 bases read in frame from base 1. CDR1 and CDR2 (SGHAT, FQNNGV) derive from the germline V gene. The V and J ends are trimmed by 2 bases and 5 bases, leaving 10 bases between them. Receptor libraries were prepared by RT-PCR. Instrument on record: Illumina HiSeq 2500. TCRdb reprocessing: public reads trimmed at Q25 with fastp, clones called with MiXCR, in-frame beta chains kept. Records with the same CDR3 protein are collapsed into one entry carrying the most frequent genes and DNA. The table for this sample lists under 750,000 distinct CDR3 sequences; about 11% of them were counted only once. 10% of the sample goes to the ten largest clones. This clonotype was recorded at least ten times. The antigen it recognizes is unknown. No much larger clone is present one base from it, and per-base qualities are unavailable.

The chain links TRBV11-2 with TRBJ2-7; the best D guess is TRBD1, with 5 bases matching. The source was PBMCs from blood, collected on the day of vaccination. The clonotype comes from a man aged 50 to 60 who received an inactivated influenza vaccine. Donor details come from another sample of the same person, matched by shared clones. The CDR3 has the sequence CASSLRLGDEQYF. The nucleotide sequence is TGTGCCAGCAGCTTACGGTTAGGGGACGAGCAGTACTTC.